This entry describes one T cell receptor (beta chain). This table comes from immunoSEQ multiplex PCR, and its TCRdb copy is limited to in-frame clones, with some not included. This table has about 320,000 clones, about nine tenths appearing once. The data were obtained in a study of blood T cell repertoires in COVID-19. Germline CDR1 and CDR2: SEHNR and FQNEAQ (reference sequence). The CDR3 covers 11 residues. V was cut by 5 bases and J by 7 bases, with 6 bases left in between. The J gene is TRBJ2-1, the V gene TRBV7-9, with no clear D. The clonotype originates from a man in his 60s who had recovered from COVID-19. Specimen: PBMCs or T cells enriched from blood (not recorded which). This chain's CDR3 is CASSNENEQFF. The DNA of the CDR3 is TGTGCCAGCAGCAATGAGAATGAGCAGTTCTTC.